Presented here are 32 T cell receptor beta chains from one specimen sequenced in a study of blood T cell repertoires in COVID-19. TCRdb's copy holds only in-frame clones and misses some; the assay was immunoSEQ multiplex PCR. Among 120,000 or so clones listed, nearly 90% were seen once. Sequenced input: peripheral blood. Receptors were obtained from a woman older than 75 with acute or convalescent COVID-19.

In nucleotides, the CDR3 is TGTGCCAGCAGTGCCTCCGACAGGGCTAATTCACCCCTCCACTTT. Protein product: CASSASDRANSPLHF. The rearrangement uses TRBV25-1 and TRBJ1-6; 7 positions match TRBD1. This CDR3 is built from 15 residues. Germline V gene sequence: CDR1 MGHDK, CDR2 SYGVNS. With V trimmed by 4 bases and J by 6 bases, 6 bases remained unmatched.

The chain uses TRBV19 and TRBJ2-5, with D possibly matching TRBD1 (6 bases). In germline, CDR1 is LNHDA, CDR2 SQIVND (reference sequence). The CDR3 runs 13 residues. Trimming pared 3 bases from V and 3 bases from J, leaving 8 bases between. The CDR3 loop is CASSIGQKETQYF. The CDR3 nucleotides read TGTGCCAGTAGTATCGGACAGAAAGAGACCCAGTACTTC.

The chain carries TRBV18 and TRBJ2-7; TRBD1 aligns across 8 bases. J gave up 5 bases and V 3 bases, and 6 bases lay outside the gene matches. The germline V gene encodes CDR1 KGHSH and CDR2 LQKENI. The CDR3 contains 14 residues. The CDR3 DNA is TGTGCCAGCTCACCGAACCAGGGGGCCCACGAGCAGTACTTC. Encoded protein: CASSPNQGAHEQYF.

V usage is TRBV6-2 or TRBV6-3 and J usage is TRBJ1-1; 11 bases match TRBD1. CDR1 is MNHEY and CDR2 is SVGEGT in the germline V gene. The V gene end was trimmed by 6 bases and the J gene end by 1 base; junction bases not matched to a gene: 10. CDR3 length equals 17 residues. The CDR3 DNA reads as TGTGCCAGCAGGCCTCCCGGGACAGGGGGGCCGAACACTGAAGCTTTCTTT. Protein product: CASRPPGTGGPNTEAFF.

The chain links TRBV19 to TRBJ1-1, with TRBD1 as a possible D gene (5 bases). Trimming removed 10 bases from V and 1 base from J, with 13 bases in between. The CDR3 spans 13 residues. Germline CDR1 is LNHDA and CDR2 is SQIVND (reference sequence). CDR3 nucleotides: TGTGCCACCAGATGGGGCCCGAACACTGAAGCTTTCTTT. Its protein is CATRWGPNTEAFF.

V gene TRBV28 combines with J gene TRBJ2-7; 9 nucleotides align to TRBD1. Germline V gives CDR1 MDHEN, CDR2 SYDVKM. The CDR3 extends over 17 amino acids. Germline trimming cut 4 bases from V and 1 base from J; bases unmatched to any gene: 11. This chain's CDR3 is CASSSVPGQGRSYEQYF. CDR3 in DNA: TGTGCCAGCAGTTCCGTCCCGGGACAGGGAAGATCCTACGAGCAGTACTTC.

The V and J genes are TRBV6-2 or TRBV6-3 and TRBJ2-5; D uncertain. The CDR3 has 15 residues. The germline V gene has CDR1 MNHEY and CDR2 SVGEGT. The V gene lost 4 bases and the J gene lost 3 bases, with 15 bases spanning the gap. CDR3: CASSLLGDPKETQYF. The CDR3 DNA is TGTGCCAGCAGTTTGCTAGGAGACCCGAAAGAGACCCAGTACTTC.

V and J are TRBV5-6 and TRBJ2-7; 10 bases map to TRBD2. V was pared by 3 bases and J by 3 bases, with 6 bases of the junction left unmatched. The germline V gene encodes CDR1 SGHDT and CDR2 YYEEEE. The CDR3 loop spans 15 amino acids. This CDR3 reads CASSSPGLASYEQYF. In DNA, the CDR3 is TGTGCCAGCAGCTCACCGGGACTAGCGAGCTACGAGCAGTACTTC. The full variable domain, its missing parts supplied by reference TRBV5-6 and TRBJ2-7, is DAGVTQSPTHLIKTRGQQVTLRCSPKSGHDTVSWYQQALGQGPQFIFQYYEEEERQRGNFPDRFSGHQFPNYSSELNVNALLLGDSALYLCASSSPGLASYEQYFGPGTRLTVT.

The chain links TRBV28 to TRBJ2-7; possibly TRBD1 for D (6 bases). Germline CDR1 is MDHEN and CDR2 is SYDVKM. The CDR3 runs to 15 residues. V lost 5 bases and J lost 5, with 19 bases in between. CDR3 coding DNA: TGTGCCAGCAGTCCCCAATGGGAGCCAGGGGACGAGCAGTACTTC. Protein: CASSPQWEPGDEQYF. The full variable domain, completed using reference TRBV28 and TRBJ2-7, is DVKVTQSSRYLVKRTGEKVFLECVQDMDHENMFWYRQDPGLGLRLIYFSYDVKMKEKGDIPEGYSVSREKKERFSLILESASTNQTSMYLCASSPQWEPGDEQYFGPGTRLTVT.

The J gene is TRBJ1-4, the V gene TRBV15; possible D gene TRBD1, 6 bases. There are 16 residues in the CDR3. Germline CDR1 is LNHNV and CDR2 is YYDKDF (reference sequence). The ends were cut back, 0 bases at V and 7 bases at J, with 15 bases in the middle. CDR3 sequence: CATSRDPGGGGEKLFF. CDR3 DNA sequence: TGTGCCACCAGCAGAGATCCCGGGGGCGGGGGTGAAAAACTGTTTTTT. The full variable domain, completed using reference TRBV15 and TRBJ1-4, is DAMVIQNPRYQVTQFGKPVTLSCSQTLNHNVMYWYQQKSSQAPKLLFHYYDKDFNNEADTPDNFQSRRPNTSFCFLDIRSPGLGDTAMYLCATSRDPGGGGEKLFFGSGTQLSVL.

J is TRBJ1-1 and V is TRBV4-3; no reliable D call. CDR1 is LGHNA, CDR2 YSLEER, per germline. V dropped 0 bases and J dropped 6 bases, with 14 bases sitting between them. The CDR3 totals 15 residues. CDR3: CASSQDRSLSAEAFF. The DNA for the CDR3 is TGCGCCAGCAGCCAAGATCGTTCACTAAGCGCTGAAGCTTTCTTT.

The CDR3 sequence is CASSVGNTGGSPLHF. As DNA, the CDR3 is TGTGCCAGCAGCGTAGGGAACACGGGAGGTTCACCCCTCCACTTT. J is TRBJ1-6 and V is TRBV9; D is ambiguous. V lost 0 bases and J 9 bases, leaving 13 bases between the germline ends. The CDR3 sequence is 15 residues long. Germline CDR1 is SGDLS and CDR2 is YYNGEE.

CDR3 in amino acids: CASSSFGVNTEAFF. The CDR3 DNA sequence: TGTGCCAGCAGCTCCTTCGGAGTGAACACTGAAGCTTTCTTT. V usage is TRBV28 and J usage is TRBJ1-1; D unresolved. The CDR3 sequence is 14 residues long. The V and J ends lost 6 bases and 0 bases respectively, with 11 bases between them. Looked up from germline, CDR1 is MDHEN and CDR2 is SYDVKM.

The chain links TRBV19 to TRBJ2-5; 9 nucleotides match TRBD2. The trim removed 6 bases at V and 5 bases at J, leaving 10 bases unmatched. CDR3 length equals 15 residues. Germline V lookup: CDR1 LNHDA, CDR2 SQIVND (reference sequence). Here the CDR3 reads CASRMAGGQRETQYF. The CDR3 nucleotides are TGTGCCAGTAGGATGGCGGGAGGGCAGCGTGAGACCCAGTACTTC.

The V and J genes are TRBV28 and TRBJ2-7; 7 bases fit TRBD2. Per germline, CDR1 MDHEN and CDR2 SYDVKM. J lost 7 bases, V lost 1 base, and 4 bases had no gene match. The CDR3 is 13 amino acids. CDR3 DNA: TGTGCCAGCAGTTTATCGGCCGGGAGGGAGCAGTACTTC. Translating gives CASSLSAGREQYF.

The chain has TRBV4-3 and TRBJ1-2, with a tentative D call TRBD1 (5 bases). Germline CDR1 is LGHNA and CDR2 is YSLEER. V lost 0 bases and J 3 bases, leaving 11 bases between the germline ends. The CDR3 has 15 amino acids. This CDR3 reads CASSQEAGDYYGYTF. In DNA, the CDR3 is TGCGCCAGCAGCCAAGAGGCGGGGGATTACTATGGCTACACCTTC.

The chain uses TRBV10-3 and TRBJ1-3, with 7 bases fitting TRBD1. The V and J ends lost 4 bases and 0 bases, in that order; junction bases with no gene match: 3. Germline V CDR1 and CDR2: ENHRY, SYGVKD. CDR3 length: 15 residues. CDR3 coding DNA: TGTGCCATCAGTGTGGGACAGCTCTCTGGAAACACCATATATTTT. Amino acids: CAISVGQLSGNTIYF.

The chain employs TRBV18 and TRBJ1-1; 9 positions agree with TRBD1. Germline V gives CDR1 KGHSH, CDR2 LQKENI. With V trimmed by 2 bases and J by 4 bases, 8 bases remained unmatched. This CDR3 comprises 16 residues. This CDR3 is CASSPIRGQGSTEAFF. The CDR3 bases are TGTGCCAGCTCACCAATTCGCGGACAGGGGAGCACTGAAGCTTTCTTT. Complete variable domain (other parts from reference TRBV18 and TRBJ1-1): NAGVMQNPRHLVRRRGQEARLRCSPMKGHSHVYWYRQLPEEGLKFMVYLQKENIIDESGMPKERFSAEFPKEGPSILRIQQVVRGDSAAYFCASSPIRGQGSTEAFFGQGTRLTVV.

The V gene is TRBV9, the J gene TRBJ2-3, with TRBD2 matching over 8 bases. Germline V lookup: CDR1 SGDLS, CDR2 YYNGEE. After removal of 0 bases from V and 2 bases from J, the junction contained 2 bases not matched to a gene. The CDR3 length is 15 residues. In nucleotides, the CDR3 is TGTGCCAGCAGCGTAGGAGCGGGGGTCACAGATACGCAGTATTTT. Translating it yields CASSVGAGVTDTQYF. The complete variable domain, with remaining parts taken from reference TRBV9 and TRBJ2-3, reads DSGVTQTPKHLITATGQRVTLRCSPRSGDLSVYWYQQSLDQGLQFLIQYYNGEERAKGNILERFSAQQFPDLHSELNLSSLELGDSALYFCASSVGAGVTDTQYFGPGTRLTVL.

The V and J genes are TRBV3-1 (or the pseudogene TRBV3-2) and TRBJ2-5; no definite D call. CDR1 LGHDT and CDR2 YNNKEL come from the germline V gene (reference sequence). V lost 6 bases to trimming and J lost 5 bases, with 7 bases between them. The CDR3 consists of 11 residues. In nucleotides, the CDR3 is TGTGCCAGCAGTCAGATGGAGACCCAGTACTTC. The encoded protein is CASSQMETQYF.

The rearrangement joins TRBV7-9 to TRBJ2-1; 15 bases match TRBD2. This CDR3 comprises 16 residues. V dropped 3 bases and J dropped 8; count of bases not matched to a gene: 5. Germline loops: CDR1 SEHNR, CDR2 FQNEAQ (reference sequence). CDR3 residues: CASSFGTSGGYYEQFF. The CDR3, as DNA: TGTGCCAGCAGCTTCGGGACTAGCGGGGGGTACTATGAGCAGTTCTTC. Combining the CDR3 with reference TRBV7-9 and TRBJ2-1 gives the whole variable domain DTGVSQNPRHKITKRGQNVTFRCDPISEHNRLYWYRQTLGQGPEFLTYFQNEAQLEKSRLLSDRFSAERPKGSFSTLEIQRTEQGDSAMYLCASSFGTSGGYYEQFFGPGTRLTVL.

The genes are TRBV2 and TRBJ1-6, with 8 bases aligning to TRBD1. V lost 5 bases and J lost 10; bases outside the gene matches: 10. Germline CDR1 SNHLY, CDR2 FYNNEI. The CDR3 contains 15 residues. CDR3 in amino acids: CASSQGTGSRSPLHF. The CDR3 DNA reads as TGTGCCAGCAGTCAGGGGACAGGTTCTCGGTCACCCCTCCACTTT.

This sequence joins TRBV5-5 and TRBJ1-6; TRBD1 agrees at 7 bases. This CDR3 has 17 amino acids. J gave up 4 bases and V 0 bases, and 7 bases lay outside the gene matches. The germline V gene has CDR1 SGHKS and CDR2 YYEKEE (reference sequence). CDR3 loop: CASSLVTRTGYNSPLHF. Here the CDR3 DNA reads TGTGCCAGCAGCTTGGTGACCCGGACAGGATATAATTCACCCCTCCACTTT. The full variable domain, with the rest looked up from reference TRBV5-5 and TRBJ1-6, is DAGVTQSPTHLIKTRGQQVTLRCSPISGHKSVSWYQQVLGQGPQFIFQYYEKEERGRGNFPDRFSARQFPNYSSELNVNALLLGDSALYLCASSLVTRTGYNSPLHFGNGTRLTVT.

The chain recombines TRBV27 with TRBJ1-1; TRBD1 might be the D (5 bases). The CDR3 is made up of 14 amino acids. Germline CDR1 is MNHEY and CDR2 is SMNVEV (reference sequence). V dropped 5 bases and J dropped 4 bases, with 14 bases sitting between them. CDR3 coding DNA: TGTGCCAGCAGTCCGTTCGCGGGGACCACTGAAGCTTTCTTT. Its translation: CASSPFAGTTEAFF.

The gene calls are TRBV7-2 and TRBJ1-4; 7 nucleotides agree with TRBD1. With V trimmed by 1 base and J by 7 bases, 6 bases remained unmatched. The length of the CDR3 is 15 residues. From germline, CDR1 is SGHTA and CDR2 FQGNSA. In DNA form, the CDR3 reads TGTGCCAGCAGCTTAGTGGACAGGCTCGGTGAAAAACTGTTTTTT. Translation gives CASSLVDRLGEKLFF. Variable domain in full (rest from reference TRBV7-2 and TRBJ1-4): GAGVSQSPSNKVTEKGKDVELRCDPISGHTALYWYRQSLGQGLEFLIYFQGNSAPDKSGLPSDRFSAERTGGSVSTLTIQRTQQEDSAVYLCASSLVDRLGEKLFFGSGTQLSVL.

V is TRBV5-1 and J is TRBJ2-3; D is possibly TRBD2 (5 bases). The length of the CDR3 is 15 residues. V lost 0 bases, J lost 2 bases, and 10 bases lay in between. In germline, CDR1 is SGHRS, CDR2 YFSETQ. CDR3 coding DNA: TGCGCCAGCAGCTTGGGGGAGTTAAACACAGATACGCAGTATTTT. It encodes CASSLGELNTDTQYF. Using reference TRBV5-1 and TRBJ2-3 for the parts outside the CDR3, the full variable domain is KAGVTQTPRYLIKTRGQQVTLSCSPISGHRSVSWYQQTPGQGLQFLFEYFSETQRNKGNFPGRFSGRQFSNSRSEMNVSTLELGDSALYLCASSLGELNTDTQYFGPGTRLTVL.

The chain recombines TRBV28 with TRBJ2-3, with 10 bases fitting TRBD2. The CDR3 totals 15 residues. Trimming at V came to 7 bases and at J to 4 bases, leaving 8 bases not matched to a gene. The germline V gene has CDR1 MDHEN and CDR2 SYDVKM. This CDR3 is CASNLAGANPDTQYF. DNA for the CDR3: TGTGCCAGCAATCTAGCGGGAGCCAACCCAGATACGCAGTATTTT.

The chain employs TRBV6-1 and TRBJ1-2; 10 bases align to TRBD1. The CDR3 totals 15 residues. The trim removed 0 bases at V and 8 bases at J, leaving 6 bases unmatched. Germline CDR1 is MNHNS and CDR2 is SASEGT. CDR3 sequence reads: CASSEATGQGGGYTF. The CDR3 DNA sequence: TGTGCCAGCAGTGAAGCCACCGGACAGGGGGGAGGCTACACCTTC.

This rearrangement joins TRBV27 to TRBJ2-7; tentative D call: TRBD1 (6 bases). The CDR3 runs to 19 residues. The V and J ends lost 1 base and 2 bases respectively, with 24 bases between them. The germline gives CDR1 MNHEY, CDR2 SMNVEV (reference sequence). The CDR3 coding sequence is TGTGCCAGCAGTTTATACGCCTCACTCCAGGGACACGGCACCTACGAGCAGTACTTC. It codes for CASSLYASLQGHGTYEQYF.

The genes are TRBV10-2 and TRBJ1-2, with no clear D. With 1 base removed from V and 0 bases from J, the gap between germline ends came to 6 bases. The germline V gene encodes CDR1 WSHSY and CDR2 SAAADI. The CDR3 has 14 amino acids. In nucleotides, the CDR3 is TGCGCCAGCAGTGAGTGGGCAGCTAACTATGGCTACACCTTC. It translates to CASSEWAANYGYTF.

This chain connects TRBV18 to TRBJ2-5; possibly TRBD1 for D (6 bases). CDR1 is KGHSH, CDR2 LQKENI, per germline. The CDR3 runs to 14 residues. The germline V and J ends were trimmed by 0 bases and 5 bases, with 10 bases remaining between them. The CDR3 DNA is TGTGCCAGCTCACCACCCGACAGGCGGGAGACCCAGTACTTC. Translated, it gives CASSPPDRRETQYF.

The V gene is TRBV7-9, the J gene TRBJ2-3; 8 positions match TRBD2. The trim removed 1 base at V and 6 bases at J, leaving 6 bases unmatched. CDR1 and CDR2 (germline): SEHNR, FQNEAQ (reference sequence). The CDR3 extends over 15 amino acids. The CDR3 DNA reads as TGTGCCAGCAGCTTAGGCGGGAGGAGTTCCGATACGCAGTATTTT. Protein product: CASSLGGRSSDTQYF.